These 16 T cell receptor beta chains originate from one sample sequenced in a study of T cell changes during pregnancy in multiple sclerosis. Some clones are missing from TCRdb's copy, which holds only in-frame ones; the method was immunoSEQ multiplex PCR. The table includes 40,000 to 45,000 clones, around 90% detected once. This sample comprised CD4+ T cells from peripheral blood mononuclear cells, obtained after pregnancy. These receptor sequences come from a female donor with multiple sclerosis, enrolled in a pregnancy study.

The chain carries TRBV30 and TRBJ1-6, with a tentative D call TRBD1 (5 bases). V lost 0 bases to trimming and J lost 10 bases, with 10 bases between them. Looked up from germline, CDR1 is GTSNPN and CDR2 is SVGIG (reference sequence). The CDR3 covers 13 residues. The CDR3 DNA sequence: TGTGCCTGGAGTGTACTCCAGGGATCACCCCTCCACTTT. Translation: CAWSVLQGSPLHF.

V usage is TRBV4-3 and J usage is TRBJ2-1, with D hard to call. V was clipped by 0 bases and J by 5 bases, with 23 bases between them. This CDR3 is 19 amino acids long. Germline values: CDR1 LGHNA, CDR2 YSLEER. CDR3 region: CASSQDIMIGRNTHNEQFF. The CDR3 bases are TGCGCCAGCAGCCAAGATATTATGATCGGCAGGAATACACACAATGAGCAGTTCTTC.

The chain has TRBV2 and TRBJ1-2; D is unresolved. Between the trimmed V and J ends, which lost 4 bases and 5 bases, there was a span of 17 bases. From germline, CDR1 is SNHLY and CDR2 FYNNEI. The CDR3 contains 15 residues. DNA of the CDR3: TGTGCCAGCAGTGGATTTGACACGAGCTTTTATGGCTACACCTTC. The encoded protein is CASSGFDTSFYGYTF.

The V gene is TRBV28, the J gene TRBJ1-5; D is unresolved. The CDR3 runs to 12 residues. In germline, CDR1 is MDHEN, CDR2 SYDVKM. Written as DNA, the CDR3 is TGTGCTGGTGGCAGCGGAGGAGGGCCCCAGCATTTT. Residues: CAGGSGGGPQHF.

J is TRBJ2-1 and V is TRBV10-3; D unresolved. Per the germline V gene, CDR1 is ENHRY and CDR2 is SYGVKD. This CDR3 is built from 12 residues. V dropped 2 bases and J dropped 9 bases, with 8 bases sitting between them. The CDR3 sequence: CAISEGRIEQFF. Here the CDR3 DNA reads TGTGCCATCAGTGAGGGGCGAATTGAGCAGTTCTTC.

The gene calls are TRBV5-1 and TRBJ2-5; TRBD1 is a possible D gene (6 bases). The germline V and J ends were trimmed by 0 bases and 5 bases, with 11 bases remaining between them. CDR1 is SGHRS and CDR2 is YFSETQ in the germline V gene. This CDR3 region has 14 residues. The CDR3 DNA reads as TGCGCCAGCAGCTTGGGATCCACAGGGGAGACCCAGTACTTC. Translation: CASSLGSTGETQYF.

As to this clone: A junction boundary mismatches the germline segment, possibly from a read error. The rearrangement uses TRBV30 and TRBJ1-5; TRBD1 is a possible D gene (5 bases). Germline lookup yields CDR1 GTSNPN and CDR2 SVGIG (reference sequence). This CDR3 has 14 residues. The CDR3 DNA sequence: TGTGCCTGGAGTGTATGGCAGGGCAACCAGCCCCAGCATTTT. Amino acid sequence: CAWSVWQGNQPQHF.

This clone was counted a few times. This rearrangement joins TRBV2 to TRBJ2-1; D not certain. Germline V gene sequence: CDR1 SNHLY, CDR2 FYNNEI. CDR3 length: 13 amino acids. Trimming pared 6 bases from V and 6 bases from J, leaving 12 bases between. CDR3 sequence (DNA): TGTGCCAGCAGCCTGGAGCGCAGCAATGAGCAGTTCTTC. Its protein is CASSLERSNEQFF.

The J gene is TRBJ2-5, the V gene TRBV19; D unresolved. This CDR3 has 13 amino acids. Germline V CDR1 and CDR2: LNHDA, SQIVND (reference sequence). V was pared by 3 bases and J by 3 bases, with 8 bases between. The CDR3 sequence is CASSILVEETQYF. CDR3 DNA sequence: TGTGCCAGTAGTATCCTTGTAGAAGAGACCCAGTACTTC.

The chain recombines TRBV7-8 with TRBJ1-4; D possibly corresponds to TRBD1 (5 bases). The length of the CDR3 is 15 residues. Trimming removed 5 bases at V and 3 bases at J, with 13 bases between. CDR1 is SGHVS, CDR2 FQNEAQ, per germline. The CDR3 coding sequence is TGTGCCAGCAGCCCCCAGGGTCTGGCTAATGAAAAACTGTTTTTT. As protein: CASSPQGLANEKLFF. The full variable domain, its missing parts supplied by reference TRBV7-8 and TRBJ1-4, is GAGVSQSPRYKVAKRGQDVALRCDPISGHVSLFWYQQALGQGPEFLTYFQNEAQLDKSGLPSDRFFAERPEGSVSTLKIQRTQQEDSAVYLCASSPQGLANEKLFFGSGTQLSVL.

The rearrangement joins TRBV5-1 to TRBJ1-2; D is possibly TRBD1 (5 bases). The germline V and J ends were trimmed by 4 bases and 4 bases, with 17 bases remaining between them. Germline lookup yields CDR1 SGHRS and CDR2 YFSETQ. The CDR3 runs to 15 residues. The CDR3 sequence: CASSVSGRRSYGYTF. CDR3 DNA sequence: TGCGCCAGCAGCGTTTCAGGGAGGAGGAGCTATGGCTACACCTTC.

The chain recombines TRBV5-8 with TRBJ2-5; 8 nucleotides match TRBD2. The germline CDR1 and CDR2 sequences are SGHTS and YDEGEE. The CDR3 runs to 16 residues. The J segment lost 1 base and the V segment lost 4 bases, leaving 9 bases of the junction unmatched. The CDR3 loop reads CASSPVAGSIQETQYF. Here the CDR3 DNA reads TGTGCCAGCAGCCCCGTAGCGGGGAGTATCCAAGAGACCCAGTACTTC.

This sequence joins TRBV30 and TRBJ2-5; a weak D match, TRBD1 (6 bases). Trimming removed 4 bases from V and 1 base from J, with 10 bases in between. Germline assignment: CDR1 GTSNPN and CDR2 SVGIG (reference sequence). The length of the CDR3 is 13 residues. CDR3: CAWNGQPQETQYF. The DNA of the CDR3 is TGTGCCTGGAACGGACAGCCCCAAGAGACCCAGTACTTC.

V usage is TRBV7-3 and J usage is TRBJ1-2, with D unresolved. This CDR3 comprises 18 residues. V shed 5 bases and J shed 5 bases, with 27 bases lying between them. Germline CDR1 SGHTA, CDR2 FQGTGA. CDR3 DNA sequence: TGTGCCAGCAGCCCCCAAATGGCACGTACGCCCCCCAGTTATGGCTACACCTTC. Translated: CASSPQMARTPPSYGYTF.

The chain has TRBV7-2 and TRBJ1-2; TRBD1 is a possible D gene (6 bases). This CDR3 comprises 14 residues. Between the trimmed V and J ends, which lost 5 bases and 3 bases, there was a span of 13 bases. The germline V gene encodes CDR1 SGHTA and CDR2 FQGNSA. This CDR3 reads CASSTGQTYYGYTF. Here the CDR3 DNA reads TGTGCCAGCAGCACCGGACAGACCTACTATGGCTACACCTTC.

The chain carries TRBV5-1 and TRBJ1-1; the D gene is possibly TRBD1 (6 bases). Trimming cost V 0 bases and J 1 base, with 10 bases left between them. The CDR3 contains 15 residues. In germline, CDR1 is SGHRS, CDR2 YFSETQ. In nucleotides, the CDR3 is TGCGCCAGCAGCTTGGCCGGGGGGGCGAACACTGAAGCTTTCTTT. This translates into CASSLAGGANTEAFF.